These T cell receptor beta chains were read from a single sample in a study of Ad26.COV2.S vaccination and SARS-CoV-2 variants. Libraries were prepared by immunoSEQ multiplex PCR; TCRdb keeps only in-frame clonotypes and omits some of them. The table lists around 170,000 clones, around 88% of them singletons. Here the sequenced sample was peripheral blood, taken after recovery from COVID-19. The receptor set was obtained from a human donor who had recovered from COVID-19. The CDR3 runs from the conserved cysteine through the conserved F or W. D genes are given only for firm matches. Clone size is not always given. Where it is, it says once, few, many or a class for expanded clones.

V	size	D	J	CDR3	DNA
TRBV13	NA	TRBD2	TRBJ2-1	CASSFSPQGLAGVPYNEQFF	TGTGCCAGCAGCTTCAGCCCCCAAGGACTAGCGGGGGTACCCTACAATGAGCAGTTCTTC
TRBV5-1	NA	TRBD1	TRBJ1-5	CASSLGTGGNQPQHF	TGCGCCAGCAGCTTGGGGACAGGCGGCAATCAGCCCCAGCATTTT
TRBV5-8	NA	NA	TRBJ2-1	CASSLVLGFPFEQFF	TGTGCCAGCAGCTTGGTGCTCGGGTTTCCCTTTGAGCAGTTCTTC
TRBV3-1/TRBV3-2	NA	TRBD2	TRBJ2-1	CASSQDLSGNYNEQFF	TGTGCCAGCAGCCAAGACCTGAGCGGGAACTACAATGAGCAGTTCTTC
TRBV5-1	NA	NA	TRBJ2-7	CASSLGQGGDEQYF	TGCGCCAGCAGCTTGGGCCAGGGAGGCGACGAGCAGTACTTC
TRBV19	NA	NA	TRBJ2-1	CASSIESSYNEQFF	TGTGCCAGTAGTATAGAGAGCTCCTACAATGAGCAGTTCTTC
TRBV20-1	few	NA	TRBJ2-1	CSASGLRPSYNEQFF	TGCAGTGCTAGTGGACTCCGACCTTCCTACAATGAGCAGTTCTTC
TRBV6-6	few	NA	TRBJ1-2	CASSRVGKGYTF	TGTGCCAGCAGCCGAGTTGGTAAGGGCTACACCTTC
TRBV7-3	NA	TRBD2	TRBJ2-1	CASSRLAGLWDEQFF	TGTGCCAGCAGTCGACTAGCGGGACTATGGGATGAGCAGTTCTTC
TRBV18	NA	NA	TRBJ2-7	CASSPRETDEQYF	TGTGCCAGCTCACCCCGGGAGACGGACGAGCAGTACTTC